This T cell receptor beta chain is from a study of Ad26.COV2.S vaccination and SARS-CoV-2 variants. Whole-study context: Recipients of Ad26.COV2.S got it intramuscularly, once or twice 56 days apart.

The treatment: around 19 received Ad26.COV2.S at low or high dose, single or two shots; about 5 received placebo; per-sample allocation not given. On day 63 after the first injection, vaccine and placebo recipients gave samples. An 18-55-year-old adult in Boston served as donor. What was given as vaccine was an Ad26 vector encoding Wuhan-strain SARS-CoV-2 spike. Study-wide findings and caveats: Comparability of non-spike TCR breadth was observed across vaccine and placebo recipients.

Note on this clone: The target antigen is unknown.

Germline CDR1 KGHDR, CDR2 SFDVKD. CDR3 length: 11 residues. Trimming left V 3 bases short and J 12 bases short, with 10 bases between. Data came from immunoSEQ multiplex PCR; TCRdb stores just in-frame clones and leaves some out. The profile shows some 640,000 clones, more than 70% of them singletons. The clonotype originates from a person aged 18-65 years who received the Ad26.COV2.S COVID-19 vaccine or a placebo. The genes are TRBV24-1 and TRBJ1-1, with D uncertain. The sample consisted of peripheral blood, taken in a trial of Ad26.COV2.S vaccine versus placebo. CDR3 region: CATSDTLGTFF. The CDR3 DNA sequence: TGTGCCACCAGTGATACCCTGGGGACTTTCTTT.